This TCR beta chain was profiled in a study of cytomegalovirus exposure and HLA in healthy donors. This clone was detected a few times. Its specificity is unknown. The PCR was carried out with 60 Vbeta primers and 13 Jbeta primers. The method was immunoSEQ multiplex PCR; TCRdb's version includes in-frame clones alone and lacks a portion of them. The table records 60,000 to 80,000 clones, 62% of them present only once. In germline, CDR1 is MRHNA, CDR2 SNTAGT. CDR3 length equals 14 residues. The V gene end was trimmed by 11 bases and the J gene end by 3 bases; junction bases not matched to a gene: 7. General study points: After further analysis at a later stage, around 17,000 TCR beta sequences were associated with HLA alleles at 0.05 false discovery rate. Most observed TCR sequences were rare, whereas some public TCRs were detected in many donors.

The source material was PBMCs. This clonotype originated in a man aged 30 to 45 in good health and CMV-seronegative. J is TRBJ1-5 and V is TRBV6-4; 10 positions agree with TRBD1. CDR3 sequence: CAGGQGGYNQPQHF. The CDR3 DNA is TGTGCCGGTGGACAGGGGGGGTACAATCAGCCCCAGCATTTT.